The clone carrying this TCR beta chain was counted only a few times. Its antigen is as yet unknown. This entry belongs to a study of T cell clones after liver transplantation. Study details: TCRbeta sequencing after a pre-transplant mixed lymphocyte reaction identified graft-donor-reactive clones, later tracked in post-transplant blood. Three of the eight recipients were HCV-positive; the rest had non-autoimmune, non-viral transplant indications. Findings and caveats of the study: The donor-reactive repertoire was only partly measurable in two subjects, lacking donor cells.

Thawed unstimulated PBMCs were FACS-sorted by CD3, CD4 and CD8 into two populations. TCRdb keeps only in-frame clones here, not all; method: immunoSEQ multiplex PCR. Seen here are around 71,000 clones, 80% observed once, and the top ten hold approximately 0.77%. Trimming shortened V by 0 bases and J by 1 base, and 3 bases separated the two germline ends. From germline, CDR1 is LNHDA and CDR2 SQIVND (reference sequence). This CDR3 has 13 amino acids. This specimen consisted of CD4+ T cells from blood, obtained 12 months after liver transplant. This TCR derives from a human patient who received a liver transplant. Some of the T cells may derive from the graft donor. This chain joins TRBV19 and TRBJ1-1; D gene uncertain. The CDR3 DNA follows: TGTGCCAGTAGTATAGAGGCGAACACTGAAGCTTTCTTT. Residues: CASSIEANTEAFF.